This T cell receptor beta chain comes out of a study of CD8 T cells in ankylosing spondylitis. Overall study results and limits: Some motif variants had been reported before (in reactive arthritis synovial fluid and blood). The authors reported significant enrichment of disease-linked clones in matched ankylosing spondylitis synovial fluid. A motif of under ten highly homologous TCR beta variants was seen as apparently characteristic of ankylosing spondylitis blood.

Note on this clonotype: Its specificity is unknown.

Libraries for TCR beta were made by quantitative 5'-RACE with molecular barcodes. TCRdb used MiXCR to reprocess the 5' RACE reads, holding one entry per CDR3 protein. The data contain hundreds of thousands of distinct CDR3 sequences, roughly 13% of them singletons. This receptor was identified in a male donor with ankylosing spondylitis. The sequenced sample consisted of blood, either unsorted or a sorted T cell fraction (not recorded which).

The CDR3 region is CASSRLISGQDYEQYF. CDR3 DNA: TGTGCCAGCAGCCGGCTGATATCGGGACAGGACTACGAGCAGTACTTC. The V gene is TRBV11-2, the J gene TRBJ2-7; 8 bases agree with TRBD1. V shed 5 bases and J 3 bases; nucleotides not matched to a gene: 12. The germline V gene has CDR1 SGHAT and CDR2 FQNNGV. The CDR3 spans 16 residues.